Described below is a single T cell receptor (beta chain) sequence and its context. What it binds is unknown. At one end the junction does not follow the germline gene, possibly because of a read error. This sample is drawn from a study of shared clonotypes between healthy human individuals. The germline V gene encodes CDR1 SEHNR and CDR2 FQNEAQ (reference sequence). CDR3 length: 14 residues. Findings and caveats of the study: The sole specimen, blood, was sampled, and tissue repertoires likely differ.

The authors' processing: As immunoSEQ supplied junction-only sequences (without quality scores), filtering differed. Sequencing used immunoSEQ multiplex PCR; TCRdb keeps in-frame clones, though not all of them. The V and J calls and clone size were taken over from that table, and D and trimming were inferred from the DNA. The sample lists roughly 2.1 million clones, about 93% seen once, with under 2% in the top ten. Positive CCR7 selection of CD45RO-negative cells yielded the naive CD8 cells, and terminally differentiated effector memory CD45RA+ cells were excluded. The study enrolled healthy HIV-negative adults without recent acute infections or vaccinations as donors.

The gene calls are TRBV7-9 and TRBJ1-2; D is uncertain. The sample consisted of naive CD8+ T cells from PBMCs. The origin of this receptor is a man between 18 and 35 years old in good health. Some clones in this sample may be carry-over from other donors' samples. This CDR3 reads CASSLGIIGDGYTF. The CDR3 DNA follows: TGTGCCAGCAGTTTAGGCATTATTGGGGATGGCTACACCTTC.